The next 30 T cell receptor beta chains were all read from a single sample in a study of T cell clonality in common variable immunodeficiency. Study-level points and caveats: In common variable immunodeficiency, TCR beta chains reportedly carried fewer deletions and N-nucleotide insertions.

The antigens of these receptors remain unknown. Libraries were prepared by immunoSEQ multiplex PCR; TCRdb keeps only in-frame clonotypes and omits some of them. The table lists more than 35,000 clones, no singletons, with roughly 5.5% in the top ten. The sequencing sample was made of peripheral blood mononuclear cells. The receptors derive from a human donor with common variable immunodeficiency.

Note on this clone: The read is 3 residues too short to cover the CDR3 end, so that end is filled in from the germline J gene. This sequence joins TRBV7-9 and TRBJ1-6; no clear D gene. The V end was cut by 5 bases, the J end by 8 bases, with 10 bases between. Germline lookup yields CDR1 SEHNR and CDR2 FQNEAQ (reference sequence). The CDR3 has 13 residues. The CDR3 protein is CASSAHSDSPLHF. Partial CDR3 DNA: TGTGCCAGCAGCGCCCACAGTGATTCACCC. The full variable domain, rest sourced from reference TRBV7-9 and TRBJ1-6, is DTGVSQNPRHKITKRGQNVTFRCDPISEHNRLYWYRQTLGQGPEFLTYFQNEAQLEKSRLLSDRFSAERPKGSFSTLEIQRTEQGDSAMYLCASSAHSDSPLHFGNGTRLTVT.

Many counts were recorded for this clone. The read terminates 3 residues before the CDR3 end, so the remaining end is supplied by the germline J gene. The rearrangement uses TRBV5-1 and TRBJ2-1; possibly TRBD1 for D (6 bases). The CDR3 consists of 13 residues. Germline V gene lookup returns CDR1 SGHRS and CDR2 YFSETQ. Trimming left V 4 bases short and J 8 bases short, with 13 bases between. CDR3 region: CASSIRGWDEQFF. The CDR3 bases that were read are TGCGCCAGCAGCATCAGGGGTTGGGATGAG. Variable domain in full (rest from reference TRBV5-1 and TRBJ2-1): KAGVTQTPRYLIKTRGQQVTLSCSPISGHRSVSWYQQTPGQGLQFLFEYFSETQRNKGNFPGRFSGRQFSNSRSEMNVSTLELGDSALYLCASSIRGWDEQFFGPGTRLTVL.

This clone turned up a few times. The covered CDR3 bases are TGTGCCAGCAGCCACCGGGACAGGGGCGGCGAA. Translated, it gives CASSHRDRGGE. The CDR3, in full, reads CASSHRDRGGEAFF. The V gene is TRBV11-2, the J gene TRBJ1-1; TRBD1 agrees at 10 bases. Read coverage stops 3 residues before the CDR3 terminus; the germline J gene supplies the remainder. Germline CDR1 and CDR2: SGHAT and FQNNGV. CDR3 length equals 14 residues. The complete variable domain, with remaining parts taken from reference TRBV11-2 and TRBJ1-1, reads EAGVAQSPRYKIIEKRQSVAFWCNPISGHATLYWYQQILGQGPKLLIQFQNNGVVDDSQLPKDRFSAERLKGVDSTLKIQPAKLEDSAVYLCASSHRDRGGEAFFGQGTRLTVV.

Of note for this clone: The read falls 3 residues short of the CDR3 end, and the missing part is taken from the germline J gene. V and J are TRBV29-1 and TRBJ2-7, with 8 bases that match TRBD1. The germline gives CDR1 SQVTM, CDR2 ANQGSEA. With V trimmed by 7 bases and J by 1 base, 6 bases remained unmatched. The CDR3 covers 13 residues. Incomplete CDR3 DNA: TGCAGCGCCCGGACAGGGCTTTCCTACGAG. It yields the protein CSARTGLSYE. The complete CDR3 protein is CSARTGLSYEQYF.

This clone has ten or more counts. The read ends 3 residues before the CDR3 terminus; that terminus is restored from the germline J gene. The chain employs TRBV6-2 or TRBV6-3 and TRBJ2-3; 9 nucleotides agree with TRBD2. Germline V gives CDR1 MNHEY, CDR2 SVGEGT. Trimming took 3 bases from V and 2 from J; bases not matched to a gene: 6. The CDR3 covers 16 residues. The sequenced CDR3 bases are TGTGCCAGCAGTTATTACACTAGCGGGTCCACAGATACG. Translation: CASSYYTSGSTDT. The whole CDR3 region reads CASSYYTSGSTDTQYF.

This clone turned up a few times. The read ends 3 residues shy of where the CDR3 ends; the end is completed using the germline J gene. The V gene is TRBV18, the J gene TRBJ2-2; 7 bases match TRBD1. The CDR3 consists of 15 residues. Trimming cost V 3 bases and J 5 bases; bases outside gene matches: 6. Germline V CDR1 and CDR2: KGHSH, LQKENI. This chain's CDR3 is CASSPSGQETGELFF. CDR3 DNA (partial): TGTGCCAGCTCACCCAGCGGACAGGAGACCGGGGAG.

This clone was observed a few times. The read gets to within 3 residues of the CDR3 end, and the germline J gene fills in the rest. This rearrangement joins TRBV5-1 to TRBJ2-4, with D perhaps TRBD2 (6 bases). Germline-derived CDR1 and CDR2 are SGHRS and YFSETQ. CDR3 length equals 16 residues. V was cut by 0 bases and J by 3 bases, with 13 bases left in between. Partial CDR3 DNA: TGCGCCAGCAGCTTGGCCGGGGGAAATGTCAAAAACATT. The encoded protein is CASSLAGGNVKNI. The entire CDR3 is CASSLAGGNVKNIQYF.

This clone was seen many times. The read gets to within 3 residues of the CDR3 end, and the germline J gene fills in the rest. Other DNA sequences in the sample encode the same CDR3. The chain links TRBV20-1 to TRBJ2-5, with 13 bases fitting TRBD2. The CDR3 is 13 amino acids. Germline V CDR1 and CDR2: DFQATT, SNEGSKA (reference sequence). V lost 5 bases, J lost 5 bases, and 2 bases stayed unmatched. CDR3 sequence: CSAATSGGETQYF. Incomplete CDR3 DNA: TGCAGTGCTGCGACTAGCGGGGGGGAGACC.

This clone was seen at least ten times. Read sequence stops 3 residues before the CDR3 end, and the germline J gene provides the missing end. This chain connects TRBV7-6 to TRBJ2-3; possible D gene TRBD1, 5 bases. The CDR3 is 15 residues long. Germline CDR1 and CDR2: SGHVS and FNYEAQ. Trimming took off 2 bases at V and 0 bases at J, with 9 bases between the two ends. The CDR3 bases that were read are TGTGCCAGCAGCTTAAGGGGCTCTAGCACAGATACG. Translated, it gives CASSLRGSSTDT. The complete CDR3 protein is CASSLRGSSTDTQYF.

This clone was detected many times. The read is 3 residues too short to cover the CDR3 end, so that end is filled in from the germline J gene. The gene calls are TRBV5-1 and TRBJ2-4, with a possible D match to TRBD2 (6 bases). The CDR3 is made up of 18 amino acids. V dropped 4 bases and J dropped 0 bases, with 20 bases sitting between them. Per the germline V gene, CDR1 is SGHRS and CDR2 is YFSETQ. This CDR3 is CASSVRVAVFLAKNIQYF. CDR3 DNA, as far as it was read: TGCGCCAGCAGCGTGAGGGTAGCGGTTTTTCTAGCCAAAAACATT.

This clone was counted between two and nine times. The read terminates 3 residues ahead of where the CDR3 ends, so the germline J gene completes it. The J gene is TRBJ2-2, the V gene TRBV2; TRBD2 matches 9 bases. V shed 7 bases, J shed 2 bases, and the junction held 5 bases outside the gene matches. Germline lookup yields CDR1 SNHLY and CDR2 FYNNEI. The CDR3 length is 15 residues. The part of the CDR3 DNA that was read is TGTGCCAGCAAATTCCTAGCGGGAAACACCGGGGAG. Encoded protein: CASKFLAGNTGE. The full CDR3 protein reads CASKFLAGNTGELFF. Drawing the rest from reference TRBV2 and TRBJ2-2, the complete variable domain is EPEVTQTPSHQVTQMGQEVILRCVPISNHLYFYWYRQILGQKVEFLVSFYNNEISEKSEIFDDQFSVERPDGSNFTLKIRSTKLEDSAMYFCASKFLAGNTGELFFGEGSRLTVL.

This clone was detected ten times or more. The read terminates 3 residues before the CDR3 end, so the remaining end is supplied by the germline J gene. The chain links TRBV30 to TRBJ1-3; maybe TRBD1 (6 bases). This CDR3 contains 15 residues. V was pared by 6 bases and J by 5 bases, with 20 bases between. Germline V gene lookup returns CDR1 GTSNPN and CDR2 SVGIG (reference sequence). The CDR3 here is CACAPLQGGRNTIYF. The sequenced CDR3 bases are TGTGCCTGCGCCCCTTTACAGGGTGGAAGAAACACC.

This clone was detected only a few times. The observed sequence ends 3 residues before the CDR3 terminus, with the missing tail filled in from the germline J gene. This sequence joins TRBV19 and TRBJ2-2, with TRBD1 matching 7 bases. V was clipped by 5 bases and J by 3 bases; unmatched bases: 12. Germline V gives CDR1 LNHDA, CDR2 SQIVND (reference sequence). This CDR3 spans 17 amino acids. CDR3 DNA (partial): TGTGCCAGTAGTTCGCGGACAGGAGTGGGATACACCGGGGAG. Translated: CASSSRTGVGYTGE. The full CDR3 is CASSSRTGVGYTGELFF.

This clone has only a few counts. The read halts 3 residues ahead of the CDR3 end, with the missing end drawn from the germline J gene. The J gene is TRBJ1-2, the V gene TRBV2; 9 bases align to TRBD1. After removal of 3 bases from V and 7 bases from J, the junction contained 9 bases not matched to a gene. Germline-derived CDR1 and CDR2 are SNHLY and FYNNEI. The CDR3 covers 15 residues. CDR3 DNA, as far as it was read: TGTGCCAGCAGTGAGGTGGGACAGGGACTCTTTGGC. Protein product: CASSEVGQGLFG. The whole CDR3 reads CASSEVGQGLFGYTF. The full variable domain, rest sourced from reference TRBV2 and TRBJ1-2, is EPEVTQTPSHQVTQMGQEVILRCVPISNHLYFYWYRQILGQKVEFLVSFYNNEISEKSEIFDDQFSVERPDGSNFTLKIRSTKLEDSAMYFCASSEVGQGLFGYTFGSGTRLTVV.

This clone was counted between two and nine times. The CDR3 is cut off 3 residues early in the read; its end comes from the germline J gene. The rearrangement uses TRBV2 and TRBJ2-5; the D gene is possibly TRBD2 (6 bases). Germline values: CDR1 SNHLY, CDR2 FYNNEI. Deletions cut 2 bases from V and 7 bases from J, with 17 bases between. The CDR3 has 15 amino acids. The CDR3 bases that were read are TGTGCCAGCAGTGAATCGGGCGGGGTGATACGGACC. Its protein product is CASSESGGVIRT. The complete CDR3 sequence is CASSESGGVIRTQYF.

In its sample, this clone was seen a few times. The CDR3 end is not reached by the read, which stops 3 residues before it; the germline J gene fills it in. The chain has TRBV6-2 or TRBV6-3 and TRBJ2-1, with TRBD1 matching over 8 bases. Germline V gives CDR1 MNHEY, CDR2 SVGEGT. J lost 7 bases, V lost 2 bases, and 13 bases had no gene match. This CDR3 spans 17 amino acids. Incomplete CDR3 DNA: TGTGCCAGCAGTTACCGGTCAGGACAGGGCCGTATTAATGAG. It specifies CASSYRSGQGRINE. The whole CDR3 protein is CASSYRSGQGRINEQFF.

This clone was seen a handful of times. The chain's CDR3 is CAWRGGGYEQYF. The DNA read from the CDR3 is TGTGCCTGGAGGGGAGGGGGCTACGAG. The chain uses TRBV30 and TRBJ2-7; the D gene is possibly TRBD2 (7 bases). Read coverage stops 3 residues before the CDR3 terminus; the germline J gene supplies the remainder. CDR3 length equals 12 residues. Germline V gives CDR1 GTSNPN, CDR2 SVGIG (reference sequence). Trimming shortened V by 3 bases and J by 3 bases, and 9 bases separated the two germline ends.

CDR3 bases read: TGTGCCAGCAGTTGGGGACTAGTCGGCTACGAG. Translation: CASSWGLVGYE. The entire CDR3 is CASSWGLVGYEQYF. The chain joins TRBV6-2 or TRBV6-3 to TRBJ2-7; 8 nucleotides agree with TRBD2. The sequence runs out 3 residues before the end of the CDR3; the remainder is reconstructed from the germline J gene. Germline V lookup: CDR1 MNHEY, CDR2 SVGEGT. This CDR3 contains 14 residues. The junction had 5 bases not matched to a gene; V was cut back by 4 bases and J by 3 bases.

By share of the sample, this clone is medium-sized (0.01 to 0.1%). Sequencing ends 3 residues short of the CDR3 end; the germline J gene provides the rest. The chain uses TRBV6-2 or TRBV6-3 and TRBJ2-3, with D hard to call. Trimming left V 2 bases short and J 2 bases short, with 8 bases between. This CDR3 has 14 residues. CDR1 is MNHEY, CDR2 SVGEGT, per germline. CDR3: CASSYEATTDTQYF. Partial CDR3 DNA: TGTGCCAGCAGTTACGAGGCAACCACAGATACG.

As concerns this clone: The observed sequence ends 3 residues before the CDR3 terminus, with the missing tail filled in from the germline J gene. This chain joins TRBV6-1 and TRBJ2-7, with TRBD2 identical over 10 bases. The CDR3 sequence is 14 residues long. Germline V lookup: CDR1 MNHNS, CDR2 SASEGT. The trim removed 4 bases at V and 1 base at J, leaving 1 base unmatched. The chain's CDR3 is CASSALAGSYEQYF. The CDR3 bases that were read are TGTGCCAGCAGTGCACTAGCGGGGTCCTACGAG.

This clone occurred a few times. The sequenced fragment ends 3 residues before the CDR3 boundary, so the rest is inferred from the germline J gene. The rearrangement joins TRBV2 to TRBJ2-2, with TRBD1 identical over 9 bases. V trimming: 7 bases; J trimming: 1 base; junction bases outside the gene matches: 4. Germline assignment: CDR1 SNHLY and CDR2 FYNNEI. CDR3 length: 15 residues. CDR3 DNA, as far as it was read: TGTGCCAGCAAGAGGACAGGGGAGAACACCGGGGAG. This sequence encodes CASKRTGENTGE. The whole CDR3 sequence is CASKRTGENTGELFF.

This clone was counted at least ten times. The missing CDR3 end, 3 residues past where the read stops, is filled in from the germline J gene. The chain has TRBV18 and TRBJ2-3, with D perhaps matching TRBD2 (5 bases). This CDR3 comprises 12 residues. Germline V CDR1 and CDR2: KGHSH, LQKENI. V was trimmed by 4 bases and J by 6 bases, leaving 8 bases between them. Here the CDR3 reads CASSLRGDTQYF. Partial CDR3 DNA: TGTGCCAGCTCACTGAGAGGGGATACG.

The CDR3 loop reads CAWSVSRTHEQYF. CDR3 bases read: TGTGCCTGGAGTGTGAGTAGAACCCACGAG. The chain carries TRBV30 and TRBJ2-7; no definite D call. With the read ending 3 residues before the CDR3 end, the germline J gene is used to fill in that end. V dropped 0 bases and J dropped 5 bases, with 11 bases sitting between them. The CDR3 is 13 residues long. Looked up from germline, CDR1 is GTSNPN and CDR2 is SVGIG (reference sequence).

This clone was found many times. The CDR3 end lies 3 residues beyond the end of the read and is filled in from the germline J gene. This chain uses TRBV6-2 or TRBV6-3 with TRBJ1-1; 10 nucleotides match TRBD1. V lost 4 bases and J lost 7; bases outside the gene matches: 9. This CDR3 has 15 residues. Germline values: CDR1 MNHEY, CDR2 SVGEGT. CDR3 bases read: TGTGCCAGCAGTTCCCCGGGACAGGGGCTGCGTGAA. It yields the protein CASSSPGQGLRE. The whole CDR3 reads CASSSPGQGLREAFF.

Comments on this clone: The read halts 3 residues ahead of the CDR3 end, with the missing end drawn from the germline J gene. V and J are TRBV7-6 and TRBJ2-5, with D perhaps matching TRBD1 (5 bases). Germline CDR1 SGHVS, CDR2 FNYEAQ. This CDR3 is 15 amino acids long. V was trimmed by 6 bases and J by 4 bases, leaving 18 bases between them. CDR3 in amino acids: CASSPDGRRGETQYF. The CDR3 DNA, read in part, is TGTGCCAGCAGTCCGGACGGCCGAAGGGGAGAGACC.

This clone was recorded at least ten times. CDR3 sequence: CAWSTGLADTQYF. CDR3 DNA, as far as it was read: TGTGCCTGGAGTACAGGTTTAGCAGATACG. V gene TRBV30 combines with J gene TRBJ2-3, with D perhaps matching TRBD1 (5 bases). Coverage ceases 3 residues before the CDR3 finishes, and the germline J gene fills in the end. CDR3 size: 13 residues. V was pared by 2 bases and J by 4 bases, with 10 bases between. Germline V gene sequence: CDR1 GTSNPN, CDR2 SVGIG (reference sequence).

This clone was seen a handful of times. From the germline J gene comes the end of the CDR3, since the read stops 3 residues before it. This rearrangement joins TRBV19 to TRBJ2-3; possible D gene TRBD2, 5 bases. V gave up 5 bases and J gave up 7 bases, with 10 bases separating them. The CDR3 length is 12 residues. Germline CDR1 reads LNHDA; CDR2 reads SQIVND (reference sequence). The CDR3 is CASSPERNTQYF. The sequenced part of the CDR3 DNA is TGTGCCAGTAGTCCCGAGCGGAATACG.

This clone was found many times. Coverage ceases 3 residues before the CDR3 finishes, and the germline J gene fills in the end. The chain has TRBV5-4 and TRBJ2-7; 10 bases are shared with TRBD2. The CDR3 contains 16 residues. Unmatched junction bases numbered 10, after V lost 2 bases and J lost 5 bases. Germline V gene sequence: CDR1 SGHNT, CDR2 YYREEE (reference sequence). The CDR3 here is CASSLRIAGGINEQYF. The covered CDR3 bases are TGTGCCAGCAGCTTAAGGATAGCGGGGGGAATCAACGAG.

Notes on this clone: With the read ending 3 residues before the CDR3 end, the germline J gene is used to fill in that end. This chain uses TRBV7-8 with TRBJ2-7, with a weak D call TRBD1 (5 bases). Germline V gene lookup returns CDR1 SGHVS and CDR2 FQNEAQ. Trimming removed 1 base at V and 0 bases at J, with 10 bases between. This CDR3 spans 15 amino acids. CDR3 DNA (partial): TGTGCCAGCAGCTTAGAAGGGGTAATCTCCTACGAG. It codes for CASSLEGVISYE. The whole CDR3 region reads CASSLEGVISYEQYF.

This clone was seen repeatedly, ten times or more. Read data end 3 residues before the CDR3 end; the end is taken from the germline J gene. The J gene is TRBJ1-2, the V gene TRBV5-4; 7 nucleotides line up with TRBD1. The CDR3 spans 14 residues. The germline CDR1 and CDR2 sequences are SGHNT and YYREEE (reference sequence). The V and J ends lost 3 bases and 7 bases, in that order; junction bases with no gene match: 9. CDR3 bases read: TGTGCCAGCAGCTCGGAGGGGGCGCCGAGTGGC. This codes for CASSSEGAPSG. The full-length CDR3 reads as CASSSEGAPSGYTF.